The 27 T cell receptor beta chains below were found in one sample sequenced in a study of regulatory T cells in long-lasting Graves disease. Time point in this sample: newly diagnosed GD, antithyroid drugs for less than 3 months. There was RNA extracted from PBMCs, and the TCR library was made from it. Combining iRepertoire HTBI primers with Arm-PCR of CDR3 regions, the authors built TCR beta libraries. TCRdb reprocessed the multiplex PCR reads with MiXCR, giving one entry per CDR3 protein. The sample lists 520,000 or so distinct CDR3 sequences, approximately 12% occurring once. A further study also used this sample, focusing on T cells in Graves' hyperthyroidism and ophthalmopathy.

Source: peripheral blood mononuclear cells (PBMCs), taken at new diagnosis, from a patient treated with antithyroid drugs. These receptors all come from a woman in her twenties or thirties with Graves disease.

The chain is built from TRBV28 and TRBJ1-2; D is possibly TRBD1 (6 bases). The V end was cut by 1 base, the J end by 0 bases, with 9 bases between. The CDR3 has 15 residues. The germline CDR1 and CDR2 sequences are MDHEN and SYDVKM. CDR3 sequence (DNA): TGTGCCAGCAGTTTATATTCAGGGGCTAACTATGGCTACACCTTC. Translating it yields CASSLYSGANYGYTF.

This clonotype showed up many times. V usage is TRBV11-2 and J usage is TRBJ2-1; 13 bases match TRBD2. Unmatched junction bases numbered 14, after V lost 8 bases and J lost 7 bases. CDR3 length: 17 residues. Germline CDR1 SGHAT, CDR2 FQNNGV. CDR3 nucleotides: TGTGCCAGCTCCCATCTGAAAACGGGACTAGCGGGGAATGAGCAGTTCTTC. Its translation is CASSHLKTGLAGNEQFF. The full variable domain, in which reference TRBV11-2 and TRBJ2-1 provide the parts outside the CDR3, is EAGVAQSPRYKIIEKRQSVAFWCNPISGHATLYWYQQILGQGPKLLIQFQNNGVVDDSQLPKDRFSAERLKGVDSTLKIQPAKLEDSAVYLCASSHLKTGLAGNEQFFGPGTRLTVL.

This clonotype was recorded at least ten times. Here the CDR3 reads CASSDRQEREKLFF. Written as DNA, the CDR3 is TGTGCCAGCAGCGATAGACAGGAGAGGGAAAAACTGTTTTTT. The V call is TRBV2, the J call TRBJ1-4; tentatively, D is TRBD1 (6 bases). The germline V gene has CDR1 SNHLY and CDR2 FYNNEI. The CDR3 is 14 residues long. Trimming left V 6 bases short and J 8 bases short, with 16 bases between.

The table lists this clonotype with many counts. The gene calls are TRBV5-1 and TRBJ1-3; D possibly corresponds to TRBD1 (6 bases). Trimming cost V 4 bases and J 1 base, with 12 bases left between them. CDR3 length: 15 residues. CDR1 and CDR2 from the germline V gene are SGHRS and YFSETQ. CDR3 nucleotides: TGCGCCAGCAGCCCTCAACAGGGATCTGGAAACACCATATATTTT. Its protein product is CASSPQQGSGNTIYF.

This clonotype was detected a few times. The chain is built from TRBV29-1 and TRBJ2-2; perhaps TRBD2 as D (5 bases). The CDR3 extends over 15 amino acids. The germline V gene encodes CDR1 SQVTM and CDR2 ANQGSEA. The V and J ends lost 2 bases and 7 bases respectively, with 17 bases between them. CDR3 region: CSVESGSHWGGELFF. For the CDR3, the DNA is TGCAGCGTTGAATCGGGATCTCATTGGGGCGGGGAGCTGTTTTTT.

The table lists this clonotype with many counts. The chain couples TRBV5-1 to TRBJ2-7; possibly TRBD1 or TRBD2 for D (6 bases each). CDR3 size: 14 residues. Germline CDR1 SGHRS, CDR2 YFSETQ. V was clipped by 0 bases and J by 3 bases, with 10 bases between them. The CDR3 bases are TGCGCCAGCAGCTTGGCAGGGGAGGTCTACGAGCAGTACTTC. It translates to CASSLAGEVYEQYF.

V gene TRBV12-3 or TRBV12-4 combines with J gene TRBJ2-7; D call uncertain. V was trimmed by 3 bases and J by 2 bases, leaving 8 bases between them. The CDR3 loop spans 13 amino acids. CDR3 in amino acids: CASSFPHAYEQYF. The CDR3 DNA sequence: TGTGCCAGCAGTTTTCCTCACGCCTACGAGCAGTACTTC.

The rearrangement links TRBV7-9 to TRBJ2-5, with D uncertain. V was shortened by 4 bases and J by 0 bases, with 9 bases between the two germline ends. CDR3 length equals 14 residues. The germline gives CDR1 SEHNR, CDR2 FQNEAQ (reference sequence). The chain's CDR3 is CASSWLRDQETQYF. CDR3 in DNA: TGTGCCAGCAGCTGGCTTAGGGACCAAGAGACCCAGTACTTC.

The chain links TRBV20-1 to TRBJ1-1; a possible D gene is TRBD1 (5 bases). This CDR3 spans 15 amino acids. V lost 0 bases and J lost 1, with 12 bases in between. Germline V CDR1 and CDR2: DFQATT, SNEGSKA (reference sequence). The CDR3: CSARDWQGPNTEAFF. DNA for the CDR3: TGCAGTGCTAGAGATTGGCAGGGCCCGAACACTGAAGCTTTCTTT.

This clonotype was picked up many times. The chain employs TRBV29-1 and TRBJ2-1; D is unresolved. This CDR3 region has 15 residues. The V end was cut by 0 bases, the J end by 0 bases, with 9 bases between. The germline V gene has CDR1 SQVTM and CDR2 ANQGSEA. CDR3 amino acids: CSVEDRHTSYNEQFF. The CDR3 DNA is TGCAGCGTTGAAGATCGGCACACCTCCTACAATGAGCAGTTCTTC.

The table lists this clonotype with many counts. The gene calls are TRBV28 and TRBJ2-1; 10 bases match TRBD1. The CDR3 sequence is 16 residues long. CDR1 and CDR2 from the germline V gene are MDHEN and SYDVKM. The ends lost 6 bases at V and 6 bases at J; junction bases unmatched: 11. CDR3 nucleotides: TGTGCCAGCAGCTCCCCCCGTTGGGACAGGGGCAATGAGCAGTTCTTC. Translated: CASSSPRWDRGNEQFF.

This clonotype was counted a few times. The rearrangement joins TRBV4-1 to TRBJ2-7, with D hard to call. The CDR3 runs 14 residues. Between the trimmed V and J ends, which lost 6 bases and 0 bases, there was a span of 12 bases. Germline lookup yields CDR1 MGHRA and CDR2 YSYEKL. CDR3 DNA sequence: TGCGCCAGCAGGGCCGTGGGCTTCTCCTACGAGCAGTACTTC. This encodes CASRAVGFSYEQYF.

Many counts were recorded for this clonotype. The CDR3, as DNA: TGTGCCAGCTCACGTGCGCGGGGTAGCACAGATACGCAGTATTTT. Residues: CASSRARGSTDTQYF. The chain recombines TRBV18 with TRBJ2-3; a possible D gene is TRBD2 (6 bases). This CDR3 has 15 residues. The germline V gene has CDR1 KGHSH and CDR2 LQKENI. Trimming cost V 4 bases and J 0 bases, with 11 bases left between them.

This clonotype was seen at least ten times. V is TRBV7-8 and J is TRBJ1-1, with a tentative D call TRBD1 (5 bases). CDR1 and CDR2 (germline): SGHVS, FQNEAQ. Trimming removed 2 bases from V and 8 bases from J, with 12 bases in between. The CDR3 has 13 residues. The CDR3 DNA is TGTGCCAGCAGCTTATTGGAGTGGGGCGAAGCTTTCTTT. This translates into CASSLLEWGEAFF.

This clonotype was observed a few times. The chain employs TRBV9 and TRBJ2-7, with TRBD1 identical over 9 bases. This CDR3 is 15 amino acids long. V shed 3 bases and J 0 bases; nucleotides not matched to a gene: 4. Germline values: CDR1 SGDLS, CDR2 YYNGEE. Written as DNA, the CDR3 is TGTGCCAGCAGCGCAGGGACAGGGCCCTCCTACGAGCAGTACTTC. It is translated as CASSAGTGPSYEQYF.

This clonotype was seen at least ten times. In DNA, the CDR3 is TGTGCCAGCAGCACTCTCTTTTGGGGGCCCCAGCATTTT. It is translated as CASSTLFWGPQHF. The rearrangement uses TRBV2 and TRBJ1-5; D is unclear. The V end lost 6 bases, the J end lost 9 bases, and 15 bases lay between the germline ends. This CDR3 region has 13 residues. Germline lookup yields CDR1 SNHLY and CDR2 FYNNEI.

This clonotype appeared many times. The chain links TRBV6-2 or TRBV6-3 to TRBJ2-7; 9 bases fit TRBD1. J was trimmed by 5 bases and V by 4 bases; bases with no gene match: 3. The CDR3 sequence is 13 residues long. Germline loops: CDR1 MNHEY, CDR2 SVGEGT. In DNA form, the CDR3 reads TGTGCCAGCAGTTCATGGACAGGGGACGAGCAGTACTTC. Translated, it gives CASSSWTGDEQYF.

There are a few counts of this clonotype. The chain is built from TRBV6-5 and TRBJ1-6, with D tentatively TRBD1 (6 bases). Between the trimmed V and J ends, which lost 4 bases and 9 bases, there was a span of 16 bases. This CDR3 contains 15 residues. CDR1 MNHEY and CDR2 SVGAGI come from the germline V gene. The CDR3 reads CASSSVGGYVSPLHF. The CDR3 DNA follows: TGTGCCAGCAGTTCCGTAGGGGGTTATGTTTCACCCCTCCACTTT.

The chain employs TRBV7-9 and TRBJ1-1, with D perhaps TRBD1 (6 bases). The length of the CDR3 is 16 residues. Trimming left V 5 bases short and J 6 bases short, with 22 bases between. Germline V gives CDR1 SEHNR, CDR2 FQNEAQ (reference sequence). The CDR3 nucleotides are TGTGCCAGCAGCCACCCCCAGGTCAGGGGAGAGCCTGAAGCTTTCTTT. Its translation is CASSHPQVRGEPEAFF.

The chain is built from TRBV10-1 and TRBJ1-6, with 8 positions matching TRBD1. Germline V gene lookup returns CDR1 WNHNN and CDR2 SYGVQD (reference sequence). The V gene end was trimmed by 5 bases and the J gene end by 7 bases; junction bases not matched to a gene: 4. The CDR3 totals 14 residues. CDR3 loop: CASSSGQANSPLHF. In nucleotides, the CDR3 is TGCGCCAGCAGTTCGGGACAGGCGAATTCACCCCTCCACTTT.

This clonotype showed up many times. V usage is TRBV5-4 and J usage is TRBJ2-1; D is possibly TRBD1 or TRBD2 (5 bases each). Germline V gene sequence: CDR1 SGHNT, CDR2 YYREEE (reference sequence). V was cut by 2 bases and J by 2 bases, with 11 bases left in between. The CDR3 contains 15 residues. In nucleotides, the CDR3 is TGTGCCAGCAGCTTATGGGGGAGTACCTACAATGAGCAGTTCTTC. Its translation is CASSLWGSTYNEQFF.

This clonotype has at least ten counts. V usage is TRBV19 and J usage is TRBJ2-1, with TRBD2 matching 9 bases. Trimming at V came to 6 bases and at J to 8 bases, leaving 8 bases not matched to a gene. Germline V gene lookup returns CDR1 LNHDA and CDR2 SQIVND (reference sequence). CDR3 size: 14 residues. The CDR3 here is CASRLLAGSYEQFF. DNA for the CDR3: TGTGCCAGTAGATTGCTAGCGGGAAGTTATGAGCAGTTCTTC.

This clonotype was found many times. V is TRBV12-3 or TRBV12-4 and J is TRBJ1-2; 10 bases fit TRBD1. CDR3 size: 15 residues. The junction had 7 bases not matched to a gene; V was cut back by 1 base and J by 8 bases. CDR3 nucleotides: TGTGCCAGCAGTTTAGGCCGGGACAGGGGAGGCGGCTACACCTTC. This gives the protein CASSLGRDRGGGYTF.

CDR3 residues: CSVEDRADRGNEKLFF. The DNA of the CDR3 is TGCAGCGTTGAAGATCGGGCGGACAGGGGTAATGAAAAACTGTTTTTT. The V gene is TRBV29-1, the J gene TRBJ1-4; 9 nucleotides match TRBD1. CDR3 length: 16 residues. V lost 0 bases and J lost 4; bases outside the gene matches: 6. Germline-derived CDR1 and CDR2 are SQVTM and ANQGSEA. Looking up the rest from reference TRBV29-1 and TRBJ1-4 gives the full variable domain: SAVISQKPSRDICQRGTSLTIQCQVDSQVTMMFWYRQQPGQSLTLIATANQGSEATYESGFVIDKFPISRPNLTFSTLTVSNMSPEDSSIYLCSVEDRADRGNEKLFFGSGTQLSVL.

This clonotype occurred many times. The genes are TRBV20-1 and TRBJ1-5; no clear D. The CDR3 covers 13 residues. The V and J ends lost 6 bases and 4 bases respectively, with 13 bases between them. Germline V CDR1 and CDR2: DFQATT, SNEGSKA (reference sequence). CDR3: CSALPGNNQPQHF. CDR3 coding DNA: TGCAGTGCCCTTCCGGGGAATAATCAGCCCCAGCATTTT.

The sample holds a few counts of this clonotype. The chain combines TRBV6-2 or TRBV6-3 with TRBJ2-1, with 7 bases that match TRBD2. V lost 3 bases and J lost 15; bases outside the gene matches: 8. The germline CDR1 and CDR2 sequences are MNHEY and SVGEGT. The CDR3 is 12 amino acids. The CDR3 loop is CASSYGVTSLFF. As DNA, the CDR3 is TGTGCCAGCAGTTATGGGGTGACTAGCCTGTTCTTC.

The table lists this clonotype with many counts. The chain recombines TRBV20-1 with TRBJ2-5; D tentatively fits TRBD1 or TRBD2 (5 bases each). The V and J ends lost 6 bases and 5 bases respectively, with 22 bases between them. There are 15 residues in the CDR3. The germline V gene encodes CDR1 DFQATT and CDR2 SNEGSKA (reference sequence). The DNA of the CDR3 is TGCAGTGCGAGCAAAAAAGAGGGGATGAGGGAGACCCAGTACTTC. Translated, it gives CSASKKEGMRETQYF.